This T cell receptor beta chain appears in the sequencing data of a study of blood T cell repertoires in COVID-19. The data were produced by immunoSEQ multiplex PCR, yet TCRdb's version contains in-frame clones alone and is incomplete. The sample carries under 350,000 clones, approximately 90% recorded once. Germline V lookup: CDR1 MNHEY, CDR2 SMNVEV (reference sequence). The V gene lost 6 bases and the J gene lost 4 bases, with 15 bases spanning the gap. The CDR3 runs 14 residues. V usage is TRBV27 and J usage is TRBJ1-2, with D possibly TRBD1 on 6 matching bases. The source is a woman aged 25-40 years with COVID-19, enrolled during active disease. Sequenced material: peripheral blood. CDR3 nucleotide sequence: TGTGCCAGCAGCTCCCGGGACACGCTCTATGGCTACACCTTC. Protein product: CASSSRDTLYGYTF.